A selection of T cell receptor beta chains follows, all from one sample in a study of T cells after yellow fever vaccination. TCRdb redid the calling of the 5' RACE reads with MiXCR, one entry per CDR3 protein. In the table there are under 600,000 distinct CDR3 sequences, about 13% of which are singletons. The sequencing here drew on PBMCs, taken on the day of the yellow fever booster vaccination. Receptor source: a man aged 25 to 45 who received the YFV17D yellow fever vaccine. The CDR3 runs from the conserved cysteine through the conserved F or W. A D gene is named only where the DNA matches it firmly. Clone size is given for some rows only: seen once, a few or many times, or a class if the clone is expanded.

clone_size j_call d_call v_call cdr3_aa cdr3_nt
few TRBJ2-5 TRBD2 TRBV7-2 CASSLAGLAGSETQYF TGTGCCAGCAGCTTAGCGGGACTAGCGGGTAGCGAGACCCAGTACTTC
. TRBJ2-7 TRBD2 TRBV28 CASSSGGGSYEQYF TGTGCCAGCAGCTCGGGAGGGGGGTCCTACGAGCAGTACTTC
. TRBJ1-2 . TRBV5-4 CASSGGSNYGYTF TGTGCCAGCAGCGGCGGGAGTAACTATGGCTACACCTTC
many TRBJ2-1 TRBD1 TRBV7-9 CASSRTSQSGGYGKQFF TGTGCCAGCAGCCGGACCTCCCAATCAGGGGGCTACGGAAAGCAGTTCTTC
few TRBJ2-7 TRBD2 TRBV20-1 CSASQTSGSYEQYF TGCAGTGCTAGCCAAACTAGCGGGAGTTACGAGCAGTACTTC
few TRBJ1-4 . TRBV27 CASSPGTTSNEKLFF TGTGCCAGCAGTCCGGGGACAACCTCTAATGAAAAACTGTTTTTT
few TRBJ1-3 . TRBV7-2 CASSLVGPGNTIYF TGTGCCAGCAGCTTAGTGGGCCCTGGAAACACCATATATTTT
few TRBJ1-1 . TRBV10-3 CAISGQQGWNTEAFF TGTGCCATCAGTGGACAGCAGGGGTGGAACACTGAAGCTTTCTTT
. TRBJ2-3 TRBD1 TRBV5-1 CASSFGTGEDTQYF TGCGCCAGCAGCTTCGGGACAGGGGAAGATACGCAGTATTTT
. TRBJ2-4 . TRBV20-1 CSAIDEAKNIQYF TGCAGTGCTATTGACGAAGCCAAAAACATTCAGTACTTC
. TRBJ1-5 . TRBV9 CASSVDGYGNQPQHF TGTGCCAGCAGCGTCGATGGGTACGGCAATCAGCCCCAGCATTTT
. TRBJ1-4 . TRBV29-1 CSVAPGRTEKLFF TGCAGCGTTGCCCCCGGGAGGACGGAAAAACTGTTTTTT
few TRBJ2-5 TRBD2 TRBV2 CASRGLAGGQETQYF TGTGCCAGCAGAGGACTAGCGGGAGGGCAAGAGACCCAGTACTTC
few TRBJ2-1 TRBD2 TRBV6-2/TRBV6-3 CASRGLAGPYNEQFF TGTGCCAGCAGGGGACTAGCGGGTCCTTACAATGAGCAGTTCTTC
many TRBJ2-5 . TRBV20-1 CSAREGVQQTQYF TGCAGTGCTAGAGAGGGGGTGCAGCAGACCCAGTACTTC
. TRBJ2-7 . TRBV5-1 CASSLGHIYEQYF TGCGCTAGTAGCCTCGGACACATCTACGAGCAGTACTTC
few TRBJ2-2 TRBD2 TRBV11-3 CASSFIAGGTGELFF TGTGCCAGCAGCTTTATAGCGGGAGGGACCGGGGAGCTGTTTTTT
few TRBJ1-2 TRBD1 TRBV6-1 CASSMTGTGVSGYTF TGTGCCAGCAGCATGACCGGGACAGGGGTTTCTGGCTACACCTTC